The clone carrying this T cell receptor (beta chain) was counted a single time. Its antigen remains unidentified. V was clipped by 2 bases and J by 3 bases, with 12 bases between them. Germline V gene sequence: CDR1 SGHNT, CDR2 YYREEE (reference sequence). CDR3 length: 15 residues. The data originate from a study of cytomegalovirus exposure and HLA in healthy donors. Study-wide findings and caveats: As was reported, the HLA-A and HLA-B alleles of most subjects were accurately predicted from TCR beta sequences. In terms of immune exposure information, only CMV serostatus was available. Most of the TCR beta V segments (in an earlier analysis) were productive either about 87% or about 30% of the time.

In the PCR, 60 Vbeta and 13 Jbeta primers were used. The table came from immunoSEQ multiplex PCR; TCRdb's copy has only in-frame clones and leaves some out. Among about 170,000 clones, 60% to 80% were seen once, and the ten largest hold around 0.97%. The rearrangement uses TRBV5-4 and TRBJ2-1; a weak D match, TRBD2 (6 bases). Sequencing was performed on PBMCs. The TCR sequence derives from a woman in her forties or fifties in good health and CMV-seropositive. Here the CDR3 DNA reads TGTGCCAGCAGCTTAGGGGACTTCTACTACAATGAGCAGTTCTTC. Its translation is CASSLGDFYYNEQFF. Full variable domain (missing parts from reference TRBV5-4 and TRBJ2-1): ETGVTQSPTHLIKTRGQQVTLRCSSQSGHNTVSWYQQALGQGPQFIFQYYREEENGRGNFPPRFSGLQFPNYSSELNVNALELDDSALYLCASSLGDFYYNEQFFGPGTRLTVL.